Reported below is one TCR beta chain. The sample belongs to a study of blood T cell repertoires in COVID-19. The repertoire was sequenced with immunoSEQ multiplex PCR; TCRdb's copy has only in-frame clones and lacks some. The table has over 100,000 clones, under 85% seen once. Unmatched junction bases numbered 5, after V lost 4 bases and J lost 2 bases. This CDR3 is 16 amino acids long. Germline CDR1 reads SNHLY; CDR2 reads FYNNEI. The genes are TRBV2 and TRBJ2-3; TRBD2 matches 11 bases. Sample: peripheral blood. This clonotype was obtained from an older woman with acute or convalescent COVID-19. The CDR3 sequence: CASSGASGGPTDTQYF. As DNA, the CDR3 is TGTGCCAGCAGTGGAGCTAGCGGGGGGCCCACAGATACGCAGTATTTT.